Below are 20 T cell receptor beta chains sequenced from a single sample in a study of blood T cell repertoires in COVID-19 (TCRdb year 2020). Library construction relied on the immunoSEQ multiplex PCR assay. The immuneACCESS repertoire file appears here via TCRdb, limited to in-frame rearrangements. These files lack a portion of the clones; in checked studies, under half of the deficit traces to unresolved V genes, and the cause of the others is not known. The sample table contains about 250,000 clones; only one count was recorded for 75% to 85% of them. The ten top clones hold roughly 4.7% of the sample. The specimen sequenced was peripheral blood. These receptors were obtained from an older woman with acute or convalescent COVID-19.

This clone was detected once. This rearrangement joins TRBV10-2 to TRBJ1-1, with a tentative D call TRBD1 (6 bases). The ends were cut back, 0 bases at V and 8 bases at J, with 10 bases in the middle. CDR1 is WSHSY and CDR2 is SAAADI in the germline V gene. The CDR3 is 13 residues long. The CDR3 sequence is CASSESDDREAFF. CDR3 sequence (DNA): TGCGCCAGCAGTGAGTCGGACGACAGGGAAGCTTTCTTT.

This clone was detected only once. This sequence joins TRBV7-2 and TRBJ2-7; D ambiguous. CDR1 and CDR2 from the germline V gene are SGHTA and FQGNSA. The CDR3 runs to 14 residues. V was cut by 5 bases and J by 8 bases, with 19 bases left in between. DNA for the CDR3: TGTGCCAGCAGCCCCCAAAACCGCTTACAGAAGCAGTACTTC. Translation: CASSPQNRLQKQYF.

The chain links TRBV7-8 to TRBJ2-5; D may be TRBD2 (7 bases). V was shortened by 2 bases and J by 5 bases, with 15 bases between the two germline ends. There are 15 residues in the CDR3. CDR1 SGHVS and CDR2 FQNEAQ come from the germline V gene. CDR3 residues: CASSLMGGPVETQYF. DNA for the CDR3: TGTGCCAGCAGCTTAATGGGGGGGCCGGTGGAGACCCAGTACTTC. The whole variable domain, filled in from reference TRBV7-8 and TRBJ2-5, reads GAGVSQSPRYKVAKRGQDVALRCDPISGHVSLFWYQQALGQGPEFLTYFQNEAQLDKSGLPSDRFFAERPEGSVSTLKIQRTQQEDSAVYLCASSLMGGPVETQYFGPGTRLLVL.

CDR3 residues: CSVVVIQGDEQYF. The CDR3 DNA sequence: TGCAGCGTTGTTGTTATCCAGGGGGACGAGCAGTACTTC. The rearrangement links TRBV29-1 to TRBJ2-7, with 7 bases lining up with TRBD1. The length of the CDR3 is 13 residues. Germline trimming cut 4 bases from V and 5 bases from J; bases unmatched to any gene: 8. Germline CDR1 is SQVTM and CDR2 is ANQGSEA.

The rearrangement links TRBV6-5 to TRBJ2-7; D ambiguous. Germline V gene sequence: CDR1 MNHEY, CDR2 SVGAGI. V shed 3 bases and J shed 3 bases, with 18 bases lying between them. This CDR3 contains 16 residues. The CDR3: CASSYHPVSSIYEQYF. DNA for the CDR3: TGTGCCAGCAGTTATCACCCAGTCTCGTCCATCTACGAGCAGTACTTC.

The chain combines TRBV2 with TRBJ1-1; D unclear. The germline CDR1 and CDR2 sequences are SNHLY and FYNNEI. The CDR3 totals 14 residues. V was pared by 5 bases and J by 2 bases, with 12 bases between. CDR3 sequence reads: CASSPNEANTEAFF. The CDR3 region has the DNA TGTGCCAGCAGTCCTAATGAAGCAAACACTGAAGCTTTCTTT.

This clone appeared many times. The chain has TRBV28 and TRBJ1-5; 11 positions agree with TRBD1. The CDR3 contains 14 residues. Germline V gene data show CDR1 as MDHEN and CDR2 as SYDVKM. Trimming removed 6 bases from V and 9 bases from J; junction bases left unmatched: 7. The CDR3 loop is CASSPGTGGRPQHF. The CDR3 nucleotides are TGTGCCAGCAGCCCCGGGACAGGGGGAAGGCCCCAGCATTTT.

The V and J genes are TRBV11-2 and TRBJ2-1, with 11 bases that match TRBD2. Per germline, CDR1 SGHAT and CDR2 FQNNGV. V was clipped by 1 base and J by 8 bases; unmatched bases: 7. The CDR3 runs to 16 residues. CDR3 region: CASSLAISGGDYEQFF. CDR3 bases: TGTGCCAGCAGCTTAGCTATTAGCGGGGGGGACTATGAGCAGTTCTTC.

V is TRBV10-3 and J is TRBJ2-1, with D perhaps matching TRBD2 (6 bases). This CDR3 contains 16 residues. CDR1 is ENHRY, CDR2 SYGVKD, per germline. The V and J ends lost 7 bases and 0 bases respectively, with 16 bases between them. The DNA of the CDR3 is TGTGCCATCAACCCGGGAGCGGACCTCTCCTACAATGAGCAGTTCTTC. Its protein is CAINPGADLSYNEQFF.

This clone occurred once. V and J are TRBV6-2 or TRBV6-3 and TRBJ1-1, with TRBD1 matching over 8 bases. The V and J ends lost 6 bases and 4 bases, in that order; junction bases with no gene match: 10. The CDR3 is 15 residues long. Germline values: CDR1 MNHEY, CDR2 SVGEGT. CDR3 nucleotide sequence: TGTGCCAGCAGCAAAAGGACAGGGTTGGGCACTGAAGCTTTCTTT. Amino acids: CASSKRTGLGTEAFF.

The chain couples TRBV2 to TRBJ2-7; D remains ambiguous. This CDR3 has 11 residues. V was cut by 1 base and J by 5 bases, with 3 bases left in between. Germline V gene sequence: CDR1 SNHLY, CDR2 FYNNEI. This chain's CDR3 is CASSEVDEQYF. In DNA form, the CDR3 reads TGTGCCAGCAGTGAAGTCGACGAGCAGTACTTC.

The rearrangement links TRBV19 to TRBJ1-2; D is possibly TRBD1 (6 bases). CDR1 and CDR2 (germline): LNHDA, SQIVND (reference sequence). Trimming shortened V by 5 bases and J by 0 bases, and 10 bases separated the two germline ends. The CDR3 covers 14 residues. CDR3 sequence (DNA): TGTGCCAGTAGTCGGACAGCAACTAACTATGGCTACACCTTC. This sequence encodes CASSRTATNYGYTF.

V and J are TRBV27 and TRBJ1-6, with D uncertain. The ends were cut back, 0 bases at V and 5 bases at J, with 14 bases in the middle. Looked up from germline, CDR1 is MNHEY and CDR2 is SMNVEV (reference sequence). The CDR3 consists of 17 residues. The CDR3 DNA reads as TGTGCCAGCAGTTTATCGGTCCCTACGGGGAATAATTCACCCCTCCACTTT. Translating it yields CASSLSVPTGNNSPLHF.

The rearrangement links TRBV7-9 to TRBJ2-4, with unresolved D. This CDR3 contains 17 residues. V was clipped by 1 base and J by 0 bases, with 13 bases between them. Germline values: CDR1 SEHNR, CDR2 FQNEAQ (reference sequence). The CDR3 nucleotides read TGTGCCAGCAGCTTAGGAGCCACAGAGCTAGCCAAAAACATTCAGTACTTC. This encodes CASSLGATELAKNIQYF.

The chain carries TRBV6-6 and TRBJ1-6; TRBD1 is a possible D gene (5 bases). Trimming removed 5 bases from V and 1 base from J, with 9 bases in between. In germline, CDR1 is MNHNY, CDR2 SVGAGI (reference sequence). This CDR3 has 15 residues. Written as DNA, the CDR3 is TGTGCCAGCAGTCCCAGGGATTCCTATAATTCACCCCTCCACTTT. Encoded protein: CASSPRDSYNSPLHF.

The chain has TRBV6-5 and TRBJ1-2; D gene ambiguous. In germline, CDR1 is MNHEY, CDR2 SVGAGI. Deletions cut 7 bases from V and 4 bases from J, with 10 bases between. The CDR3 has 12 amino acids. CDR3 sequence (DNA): TGTGCCAGCACCTCGCGTGGCTATGGCTACACCTTC. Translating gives CASTSRGYGYTF.

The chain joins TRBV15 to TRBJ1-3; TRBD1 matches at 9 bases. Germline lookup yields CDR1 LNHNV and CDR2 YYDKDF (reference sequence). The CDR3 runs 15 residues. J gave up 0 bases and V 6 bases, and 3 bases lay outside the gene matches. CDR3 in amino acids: CATSDRGYSGNTIYF. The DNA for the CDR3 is TGTGCCACCAGTGACAGGGGGTACTCTGGAAACACCATATATTTT.

The CDR3 here is CASSFFPPGQGKDEQFF. The CDR3 bases are TGCGCCAGCAGCTTTTTTCCTCCGGGACAGGGGAAGGATGAGCAGTTCTTC. The chain is built from TRBV5-1 and TRBJ2-1; 10 bases agree with TRBD1. This CDR3 comprises 17 residues. Looked up from germline, CDR1 is SGHRS and CDR2 is YFSETQ. Trimming took 2 bases from V and 8 from J; bases not matched to a gene: 13.

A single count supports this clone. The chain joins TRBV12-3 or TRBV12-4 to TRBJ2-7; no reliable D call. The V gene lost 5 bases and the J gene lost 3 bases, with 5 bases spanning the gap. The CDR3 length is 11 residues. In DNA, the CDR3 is TGTGCCAGCAGTGTTATCTACGAGCAGTACTTC. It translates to CASSVIYEQYF.

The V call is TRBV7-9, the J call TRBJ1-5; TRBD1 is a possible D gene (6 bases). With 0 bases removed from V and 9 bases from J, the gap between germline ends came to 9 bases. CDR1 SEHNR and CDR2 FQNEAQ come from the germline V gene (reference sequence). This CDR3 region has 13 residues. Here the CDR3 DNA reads TGTGCCAGCAGCTTAGCCCAGGGGCTGCCCCAGCATTTT. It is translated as CASSLAQGLPQHF.